This T cell receptor beta chain was recorded in a study of shared clonotypes between healthy human individuals. Study-level findings and limits: On the whole, naive subsets had larger estimated richness than memory subsets had.

It was at deep level that the assay was run. An even split of each subset's genomic DNA across several immunoSEQ plates was performed. Assay: immunoSEQ multiplex PCR; the TCRdb copy retains only in-frame clones and omits some. The sample shows approximately 2,000,000 clones, just over 90% of them seen only once. Of note for this clone: The antigen is unknown.

Only CD45RO-negative cells positively selected for CCR7 counted as naive CD8 cells, so terminally differentiated effector memory CD45RA+ cells were excluded. The TCR sequence derives from a man younger than 30 in good health. Some clones in this sample may be carry-over from other donors' samples. The sample consisted of naive CD8+ T cells from PBMCs.

The CDR3 DNA reads as TGTGCCAGCAGTCTACTAGCGGCCTCCGCCGGGGAGCTGTTTTTT. Protein: CASSLLAASAGELFF. The chain uses TRBV27 and TRBJ2-2; TRBD2 agrees at 8 bases. The CDR3 covers 15 residues. V dropped 5 bases and J dropped 6; count of bases not matched to a gene: 8. The germline V gene encodes CDR1 MNHEY and CDR2 SMNVEV (reference sequence).